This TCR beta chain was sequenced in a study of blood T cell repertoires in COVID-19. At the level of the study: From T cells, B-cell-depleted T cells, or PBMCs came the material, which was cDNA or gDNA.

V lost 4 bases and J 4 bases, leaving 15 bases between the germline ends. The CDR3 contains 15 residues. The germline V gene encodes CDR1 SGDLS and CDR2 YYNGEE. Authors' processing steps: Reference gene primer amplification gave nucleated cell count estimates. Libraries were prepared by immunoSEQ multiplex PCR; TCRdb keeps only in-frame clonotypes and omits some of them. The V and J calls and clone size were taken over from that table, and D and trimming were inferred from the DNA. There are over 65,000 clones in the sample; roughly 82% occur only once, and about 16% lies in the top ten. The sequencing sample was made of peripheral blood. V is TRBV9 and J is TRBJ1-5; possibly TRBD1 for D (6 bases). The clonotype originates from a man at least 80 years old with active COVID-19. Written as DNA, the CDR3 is TGTGCCAGCAGCCGACTCGGGGGGCGTAATCAGCCCCAGCATTTT. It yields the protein CASSRLGGRNQPQHF.